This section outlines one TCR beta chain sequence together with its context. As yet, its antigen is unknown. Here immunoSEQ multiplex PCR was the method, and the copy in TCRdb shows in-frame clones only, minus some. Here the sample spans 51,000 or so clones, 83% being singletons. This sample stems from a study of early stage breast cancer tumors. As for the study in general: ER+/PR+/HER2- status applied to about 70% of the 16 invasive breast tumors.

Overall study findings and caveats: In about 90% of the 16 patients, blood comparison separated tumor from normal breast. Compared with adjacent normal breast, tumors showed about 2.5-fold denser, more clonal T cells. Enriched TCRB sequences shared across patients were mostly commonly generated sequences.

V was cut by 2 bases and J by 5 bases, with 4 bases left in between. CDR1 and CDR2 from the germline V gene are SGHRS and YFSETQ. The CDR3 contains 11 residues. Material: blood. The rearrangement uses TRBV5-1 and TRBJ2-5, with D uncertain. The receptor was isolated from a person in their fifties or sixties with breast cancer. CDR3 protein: CASSFWETQYF. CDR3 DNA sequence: TGCGCCAGCAGCTTTTGGGAGACCCAGTACTTC.